This record looks at one T cell receptor beta chain sequence and its context. Its antigen is as yet unknown. The data derive from a study of T cell responses to AZD1222 COVID-19 vaccine. Libraries were prepared by immunoSEQ multiplex PCR; TCRdb keeps only in-frame clonotypes and omits some of them. The sample has some 110,000 clones; 85% to 90% are singletons. This CDR3 contains 16 residues. V was pared by 3 bases and J by 5 bases, with 11 bases of the junction left unmatched. The germline gives CDR1 KGHSH, CDR2 LQKENI. General study results and limits: As reported, nearly half of all spike-specific TCRs target variant regions that are unmutated. Females outnumbered males among donors, who were mostly white British; clonal diversity was possibly underestimated.

Material: peripheral blood, obtained on day 0 of AZD1222 vaccination. This chain connects TRBV18 to TRBJ1-2, with 8 bases lining up with TRBD1. The receptor's source is an adult in good health. CDR3 sequence reads: CASSPNDRGLPYGYTF. Here the CDR3 DNA reads TGTGCCAGCTCACCGAACGACAGGGGCCTTCCGTATGGCTACACCTTC.